This note documents a single T cell receptor beta chain sequence. The record originates from a study of blood T cell repertoires in COVID-19. Study-wide background: Samples of COVID-19 (acute and convalescent) were obtained from the United States, Italy and Spain.

CDR1 and CDR2 from the germline V gene are SGHNT and YENEEA. This CDR3 is 14 amino acids long. Trimming removed 4 bases from V and 6 bases from J; junction bases left unmatched: 5. Some clones are missing from TCRdb's copy, which holds only in-frame ones; the method was immunoSEQ multiplex PCR. The sample has about 250,000 clones, about four fifths seen once. The receptor comes from a middle-aged woman who had recovered from COVID-19. The rearrangement joins TRBV11-3 to TRBJ1-4; 7 positions agree with TRBD1. The sample consisted of peripheral blood. The CDR3 DNA reads TGTGCCAGCAGCTCCGGGACAGAGGATGAAAAACTGTTTTTT. Protein sequence: CASSSGTEDEKLFF.